These T cell receptor beta chains were read from a single sample in a study of T cells after yellow fever vaccination. TCRdb analysed the 5' RACE reads with MiXCR anew, one entry per CDR3 protein. In the table there are 250,000 to 350,000 distinct CDR3 sequences, around 6.8% of which are singletons. Sample: PBMCs, taken approximately 47 days after the first yellow fever vaccination. Receptors originate from a man younger than 35 who received the YFV17D yellow fever vaccine. Both conserved end residues are part of each CDR3. D genes are given only for firm matches. Clone size is shown for a subset of rows, as once, few, many or a class of expanded clone.

d_call: TRBD1; clone_size: NA; j_call: TRBJ2-1; v_call: TRBV5-1; cdr3_nt: TGCGCCAGCAGCTGGGGGACAGGGGGTTTCGATGAGCAGTTCTTC; cdr3_aa: CASSWGTGGFDEQFF
d_call: NA; clone_size: few; j_call: TRBJ2-3; v_call: TRBV9; cdr3_nt: TGTGCCAGCAGCGTAGTAGGGGGGCGAAACACAGATACGCAGTATTTT; cdr3_aa: CASSVVGGRNTDTQYF
d_call: NA; clone_size: NA; j_call: TRBJ2-7; v_call: TRBV20-1; cdr3_nt: TGCAGTGCTAGCCGGACCCTAGGGTACGAGCAGTACTTC; cdr3_aa: CSASRTLGYEQYF
d_call: TRBD2; clone_size: few; j_call: TRBJ2-3; v_call: TRBV12-3/TRBV12-4; cdr3_nt: TGTGCCAGCAGTTTCGATCATCTAGCGGAGTCAGATACGCAGTATTTT; cdr3_aa: CASSFDHLAESDTQYF
d_call: NA; clone_size: few; j_call: TRBJ1-1; v_call: TRBV4-1; cdr3_nt: TGCGCCAGCAGGTCCTGGAAGACAAACACTGAAGCTTTCTTT; cdr3_aa: CASRSWKTNTEAFF
d_call: TRBD1; clone_size: NA; j_call: TRBJ2-5; v_call: TRBV23-1; cdr3_nt: TGCGCCAGCAGTCCCTACCCCCCAGGGGGCAGGGAGACCCAGTACTTC; cdr3_aa: CASSPYPPGGRETQYF
d_call: TRBD2; clone_size: many; j_call: TRBJ2-1; v_call: TRBV5-1; cdr3_nt: TGCGCCAGTTCGACTAGCGGGGAGGGTGAGCAGTTCTTC; cdr3_aa: CASSTSGEGEQFF
d_call: NA; clone_size: NA; j_call: TRBJ2-7; v_call: TRBV20-1; cdr3_nt: TGCAGTGCCATCCCGCTAGGGGGGGGGTTAAACGAGCAGTACTTC; cdr3_aa: CSAIPLGGGLNEQYF
d_call: NA; clone_size: few; j_call: TRBJ1-6; v_call: TRBV12-3/TRBV12-4; cdr3_nt: TGTGCCAGCAGTTTTTTAAGTAATTCACCCCTCCACTTT; cdr3_aa: CASSFLSNSPLHF
d_call: NA; clone_size: many; j_call: TRBJ2-3; v_call: TRBV5-1; cdr3_nt: TGCGCCAGCAGTATCATGGGACCGATCACAGATACGCAGTATTTT; cdr3_aa: CASSIMGPITDTQYF
d_call: NA; clone_size: many; j_call: TRBJ1-2; v_call: TRBV7-2; cdr3_nt: TGTGCCAGCAGCTTAGCGTTCCGGGGCGAGGATGGCTACACCTTC; cdr3_aa: CASSLAFRGEDGYTF
d_call: NA; clone_size: few; j_call: TRBJ2-4; v_call: TRBV12-3/TRBV12-4; cdr3_nt: TGTGCCAGCAGTCTTGGATTCGGGACCGAGAAAAACATTCAGTACTTC; cdr3_aa: CASSLGFGTEKNIQYF
d_call: TRBD1; clone_size: few; j_call: TRBJ2-5; v_call: TRBV6-2/TRBV6-3; cdr3_nt: TGTGCCAGCAGAACAGGGGGACAAGAGACCCAGTACTTC; cdr3_aa: CASRTGGQETQYF
d_call: TRBD1; clone_size: NA; j_call: TRBJ1-6; v_call: TRBV24-1; cdr3_nt: TGTGCCACCAGTTCGGGACAGGGGGATTCACCCCTCCACTTT; cdr3_aa: CATSSGQGDSPLHF
d_call: TRBD1; clone_size: few; j_call: TRBJ1-4; v_call: TRBV20-1; cdr3_nt: TGCAGTGCGGGACAGGGGTCTAATGAAAAACTGTTTTTT; cdr3_aa: CSAGQGSNEKLFF
d_call: NA; clone_size: many; j_call: TRBJ2-5; v_call: TRBV7-2; cdr3_nt: TGTGCCAGCAGCGAACAAGAGACCCAGTACTTC; cdr3_aa: CASSEQETQYF
d_call: NA; clone_size: NA; j_call: TRBJ2-1; v_call: TRBV7-9; cdr3_nt: TGTGCCAGCAGCCCAAGTAGGAGTTCCTACAATGAGCAGTTCTTC; cdr3_aa: CASSPSRSSYNEQFF
d_call: NA; clone_size: few; j_call: TRBJ1-2; v_call: TRBV7-2; cdr3_nt: TGTGCCAGCAGCTATCCTCACGGGAAGCCGGCTAACTATGGCTACACCTTC; cdr3_aa: CASSYPHGKPANYGYTF
d_call: NA; clone_size: few; j_call: TRBJ2-7; v_call: TRBV7-6; cdr3_nt: TGTGCCAGCAGCTTAGATAAATCGGGGGGCCACGAGCAGTACTTC; cdr3_aa: CASSLDKSGGHEQYF
d_call: NA; clone_size: few; j_call: TRBJ2-1; v_call: TRBV7-8; cdr3_nt: TGTGCCAGCAGCGTTCGGACTCCTTCCTACAATGAGCAGTTCTTC; cdr3_aa: CASSVRTPSYNEQFF
d_call: NA; clone_size: NA; j_call: TRBJ1-5; v_call: TRBV6-1; cdr3_nt: TGTGCCAGCAGTGACGTGGGTGGGAATCAGCCCCAGCATTTT; cdr3_aa: CASSDVGGNQPQHF
d_call: TRBD1; clone_size: few; j_call: TRBJ1-5; v_call: TRBV7-2; cdr3_nt: TGTGCCAGCAGCCCGAGGGGGGACAGGGGGAATCAGCCCCAGCATTTT; cdr3_aa: CASSPRGDRGNQPQHF
d_call: TRBD2; clone_size: many; j_call: TRBJ2-3; v_call: TRBV5-1; cdr3_nt: TGCGCCAGCAGCTTGGAGGGGACTAGCGCAGATACGCAGTATTTT; cdr3_aa: CASSLEGTSADTQYF
d_call: NA; clone_size: few; j_call: TRBJ2-5; v_call: TRBV5-1; cdr3_nt: TGCGCCAGCAGCTCCCTCCTTATACCAGTTCAAGAGACCCAGTACTTC; cdr3_aa: CASSSLLIPVQETQYF
d_call: NA; clone_size: few; j_call: TRBJ2-6; v_call: TRBV6-2/TRBV6-3; cdr3_nt: TGTGCCAGCAGTTACATCTACTTCCACTCTGGGGCCAACGTCCTGACTTTC; cdr3_aa: CASSYIYFHSGANVLTF
d_call: TRBD1; clone_size: few; j_call: TRBJ1-4; v_call: TRBV20-1; cdr3_nt: TGCAGTGCTAGACAAGGACAGGGGGGGTTGATGTTTTTT; cdr3_aa: CSARQGQGGLMFF
d_call: TRBD2; clone_size: NA; j_call: TRBJ2-2; v_call: TRBV4-1; cdr3_nt: TGCGCCAGCAGTCAAGCGGGGCACACCGGGGAGCTGTTTTTT; cdr3_aa: CASSQAGHTGELFF
d_call: NA; clone_size: many; j_call: TRBJ2-1; v_call: TRBV20-1; cdr3_nt: TGCAGTGCCACGGGCCCGTTGGATGAGCAGTTCTTC; cdr3_aa: CSATGPLDEQFF
d_call: TRBD2; clone_size: few; j_call: TRBJ2-2; v_call: TRBV20-1; cdr3_nt: TGCAGTGCTAGAGATCCCTTAGCGGGAGGCACCGGGGAGCTGTTTTTT; cdr3_aa: CSARDPLAGGTGELFF
d_call: TRBD2; clone_size: many; j_call: TRBJ2-1; v_call: TRBV6-4; cdr3_nt: TGTGCCAGCAGTGACTCAAAGTGGCTAGCGGGGGTGAGCTCCTACAATGAGCAGTTCTTC; cdr3_aa: CASSDSKWLAGVSSYNEQFF
d_call: NA; clone_size: NA; j_call: TRBJ2-1; v_call: TRBV12-3/TRBV12-4; cdr3_nt: TGTGCCAGCATTCAGCCGGGGGTTGAGCAGTTCTTC; cdr3_aa: CASIQPGVEQFF
d_call: NA; clone_size: few; j_call: TRBJ2-5; v_call: TRBV28; cdr3_nt: TGTGCCAGCAGTCCCAAGGTCAGGCAAGAGACCCAGTACTTC; cdr3_aa: CASSPKVRQETQYF
d_call: NA; clone_size: NA; j_call: TRBJ2-3; v_call: TRBV5-1; cdr3_nt: TGCGCCAGCAGCTTGGCTAGCGCCGCAGATACGCAGTATTTT; cdr3_aa: CASSLASAADTQYF
d_call: NA; clone_size: few; j_call: TRBJ2-7; v_call: TRBV20-1; cdr3_nt: TGCAGTGCTTCTAAATCCGGGACACCAGCCGTCTTC; cdr3_aa: CSASKSGTPAVF
d_call: TRBD1; clone_size: NA; j_call: TRBJ2-5; v_call: TRBV5-1; cdr3_nt: TGCGCCAGCAGCTTGGCCCGGGACAGGGCGGAGACCCAGTACTTC; cdr3_aa: CASSLARDRAETQYF
d_call: NA; clone_size: few; j_call: TRBJ2-6; v_call: TRBV4-3; cdr3_nt: TGCGCCAGCAGCCAAGATTCAGGGCAGGCGAGCTCTGGGGCCAACGTCCTGACTTTC; cdr3_aa: CASSQDSGQASSGANVLTF
d_call: NA; clone_size: few; j_call: TRBJ1-5; v_call: TRBV7-9; cdr3_nt: TGTGCCAGCAGCCCGCAGGGAGGCCAGCCCCAGCATTTT; cdr3_aa: CASSPQGGQPQHF
d_call: NA; clone_size: NA; j_call: TRBJ1-5; v_call: TRBV15; cdr3_nt: TGTGCCACCAGCAGAGGCGACTTTTTGCAGCCCCAGCATTTT; cdr3_aa: CATSRGDFLQPQHF
d_call: TRBD1; clone_size: NA; j_call: TRBJ2-1; v_call: TRBV5-1; cdr3_nt: TGCGCCAGCAGCTTGGGCAGGGGGCGGAATGAGCAGTTCTTC; cdr3_aa: CASSLGRGRNEQFF
d_call: NA; clone_size: many; j_call: TRBJ2-5; v_call: TRBV5-1; cdr3_nt: TGTGCCAGCAGCTTAGGTGTCCAAGAGACCCAGTACTTC; cdr3_aa: CASSLGVQETQYF